One sample yielded the 3 T cell receptor beta chains listed below, sequenced in a study of cytomegalovirus exposure and HLA in healthy donors. This PCR relied on a set of 60 Vbeta primers and 13 Jbeta primers. Method: immunoSEQ multiplex PCR; TCRdb's copy keeps in-frame clones and lacks some. Among hundreds of thousands of clones listed, over 65% were seen once. The source material was PBMCs. The receptors come from a man between 18 and 35 years old in good health and CMV-seronegative.

This sequence joins TRBV7-9 and TRBJ1-5, with D perhaps TRBD1 (5 bases). Trimming cost V 0 bases and J 4 bases, with 7 bases left between them. Germline V gene data show CDR1 as SEHNR and CDR2 as FQNEAQ (reference sequence). This CDR3 is built from 14 residues. The CDR3 DNA is TGTGCCAGCAGCTTAGCCGGGGGTAATCAGCCCCAGCATTTT. This codes for CASSLAGGNQPQHF.

This clone was counted only a few times. The chain joins TRBV6-1 to TRBJ2-5; D may be TRBD1 (6 bases). The CDR3 length is 15 residues. Germline V gives CDR1 MNHNS, CDR2 SASEGT. The V end lost 3 bases, the J end lost 5 bases, and 16 bases lay between the germline ends. The CDR3 region is CASSEGHLGGETQYF. The CDR3 DNA follows: TGTGCCAGCAGTGAGGGACACCTCGGTGGGGAGACCCAGTACTTC.

This chain's CDR3 is CASSDVGPGGTGELFF. Written as DNA, the CDR3 is TGTGCCAGCAGCGATGTGGGGCCTGGGGGGACCGGGGAGCTGTTTTTT. This chain links TRBV27 with TRBJ2-2, with D maybe TRBD2 (6 bases). Germline V CDR1 and CDR2: MNHEY, SMNVEV (reference sequence). V was clipped by 6 bases and J by 5 bases, with 19 bases between them. This CDR3 comprises 16 residues.